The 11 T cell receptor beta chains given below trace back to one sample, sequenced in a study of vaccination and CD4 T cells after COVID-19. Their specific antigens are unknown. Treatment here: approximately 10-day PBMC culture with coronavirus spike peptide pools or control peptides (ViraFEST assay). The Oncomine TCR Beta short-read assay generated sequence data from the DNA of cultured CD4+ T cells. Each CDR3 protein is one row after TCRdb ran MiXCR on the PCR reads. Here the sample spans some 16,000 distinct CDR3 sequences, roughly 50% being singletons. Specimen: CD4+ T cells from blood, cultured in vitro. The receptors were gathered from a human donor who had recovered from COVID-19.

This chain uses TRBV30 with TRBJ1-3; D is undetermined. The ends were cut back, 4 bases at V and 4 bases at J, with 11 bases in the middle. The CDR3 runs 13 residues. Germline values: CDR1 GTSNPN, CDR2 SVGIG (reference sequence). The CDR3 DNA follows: TGTGCCTGGAACGGAGGGCCCGGAAACACCATATATTTT. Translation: CAWNGGPGNTIYF.

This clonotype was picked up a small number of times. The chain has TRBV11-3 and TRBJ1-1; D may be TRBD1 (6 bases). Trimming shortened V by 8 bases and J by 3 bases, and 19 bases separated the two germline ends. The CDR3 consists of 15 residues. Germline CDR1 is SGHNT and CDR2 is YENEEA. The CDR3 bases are TGTGCCAGCGGCCCCCAGGGGCGAAGGGACACTGAAGCTTTCTTT. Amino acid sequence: CASGPQGRRDTEAFF.

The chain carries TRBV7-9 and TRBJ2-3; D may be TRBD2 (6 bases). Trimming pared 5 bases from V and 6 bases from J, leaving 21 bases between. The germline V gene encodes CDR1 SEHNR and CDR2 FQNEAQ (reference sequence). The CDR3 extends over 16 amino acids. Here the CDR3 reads CASSLIVGTAGDTQYF. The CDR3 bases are TGTGCCAGCAGCCTAATCGTCGGGACTGCAGGGGATACGCAGTATTTT.

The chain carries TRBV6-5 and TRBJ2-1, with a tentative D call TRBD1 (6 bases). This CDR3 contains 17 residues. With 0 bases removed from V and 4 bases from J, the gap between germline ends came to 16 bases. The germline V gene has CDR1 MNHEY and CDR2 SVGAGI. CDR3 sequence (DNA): TGTGCCAGCAGTTACTCTCTACTACAGGGTACTTACAATGAGCAGTTCTTC. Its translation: CASSYSLLQGTYNEQFF.

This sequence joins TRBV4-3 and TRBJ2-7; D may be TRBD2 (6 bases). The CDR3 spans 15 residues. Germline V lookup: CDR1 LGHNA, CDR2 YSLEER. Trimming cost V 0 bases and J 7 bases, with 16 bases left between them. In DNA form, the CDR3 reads TGCGCCAGCAGCCAAGATCTTAGCGGACTTAGGGAGCAGTACTTC. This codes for CASSQDLSGLREQYF.

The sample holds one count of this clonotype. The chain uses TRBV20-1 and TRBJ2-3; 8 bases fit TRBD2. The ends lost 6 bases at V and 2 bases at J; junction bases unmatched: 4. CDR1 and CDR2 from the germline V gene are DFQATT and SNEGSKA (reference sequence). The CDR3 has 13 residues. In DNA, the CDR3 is TGCAGTGCCGGGAGGGGGGCCACAGATACGCAGTATTTT. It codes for CSAGRGATDTQYF.

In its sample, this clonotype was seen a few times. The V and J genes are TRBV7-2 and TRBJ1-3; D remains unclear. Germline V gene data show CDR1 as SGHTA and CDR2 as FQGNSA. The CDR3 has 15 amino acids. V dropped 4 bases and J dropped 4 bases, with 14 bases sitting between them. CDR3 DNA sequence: TGTGCCAGCAGCTCGCCTGGGCCCGGAGGAAACACCATATATTTT. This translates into CASSSPGPGGNTIYF.

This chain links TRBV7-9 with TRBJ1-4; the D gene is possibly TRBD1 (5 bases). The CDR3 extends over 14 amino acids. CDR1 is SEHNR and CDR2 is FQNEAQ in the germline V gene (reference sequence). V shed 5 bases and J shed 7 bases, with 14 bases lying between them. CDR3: CASSDLRQGEKLFF. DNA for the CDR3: TGTGCCAGCAGCGACCTCCGGCAGGGTGAAAAACTGTTTTTT. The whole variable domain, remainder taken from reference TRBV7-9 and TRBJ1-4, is DTGVSQNPRHKITKRGQNVTFRCDPISEHNRLYWYRQTLGQGPEFLTYFQNEAQLEKSRLLSDRFSAERPKGSFSTLEIQRTEQGDSAMYLCASSDLRQGEKLFFGSGTQLSVL.

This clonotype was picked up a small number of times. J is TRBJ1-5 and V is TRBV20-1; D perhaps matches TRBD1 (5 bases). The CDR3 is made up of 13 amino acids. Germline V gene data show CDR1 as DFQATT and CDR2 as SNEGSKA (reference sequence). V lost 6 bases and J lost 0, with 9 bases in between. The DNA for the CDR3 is TGCAGTGCGATAGGGGTTAGCAATCAGCCCCAGCATTTT. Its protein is CSAIGVSNQPQHF.

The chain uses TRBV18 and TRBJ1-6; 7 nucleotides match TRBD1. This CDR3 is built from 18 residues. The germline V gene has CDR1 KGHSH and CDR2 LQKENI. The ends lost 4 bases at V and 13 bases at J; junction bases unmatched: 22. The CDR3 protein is CASSHQSITGAKGVPLHF. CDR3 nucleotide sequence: TGTGCCAGCTCACATCAATCTATCACAGGGGCAAAGGGGGTTCCCCTCCACTTT.

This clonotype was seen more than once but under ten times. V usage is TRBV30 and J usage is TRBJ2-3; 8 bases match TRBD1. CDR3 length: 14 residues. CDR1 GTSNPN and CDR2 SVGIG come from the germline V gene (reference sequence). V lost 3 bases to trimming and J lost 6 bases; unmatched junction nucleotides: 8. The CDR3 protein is CAWSADRGVDTQYF. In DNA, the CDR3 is TGTGCCTGGAGCGCCGACAGGGGAGTTGATACGCAGTATTTT.